This T cell receptor beta chain was recorded in a study of T cells after yellow fever vaccination. Notes on the study in general: Repertoires sorted by FACS could include abundant clonotypes that are contaminants from the bulk population. After the booster, over 95% of CD4 and 88% of CD8 primary-response clones were re-detected.

Comment on this clonotype: Its antigen is still unknown. A read error may be the cause here, since a much bigger clone is one base away.

Germline V gene data show CDR1 as SGHTA and CDR2 as FQGTGA. The J segment lost 6 bases and the V segment lost 5 bases, leaving 7 bases of the junction unmatched. The CDR3 is 13 residues long. A process of 5'RACE template switching, which added a universal primer site and UMIs, was used to make TCR cDNA. TCRdb recomputed calls from the 5' RACE reads with MiXCR, one row per CDR3 protein. The table lists about 160,000 distinct CDR3 sequences, about 7% of them singletons. The sample in question was CD4+ T cells sorted from PBMCs, obtained less than 6 days after the first yellow fever vaccination. The gene calls are TRBV7-3 and TRBJ2-7; 7 positions agree with TRBD1. The origin of this receptor is a man aged 18 to 29 who received the YFV17D yellow fever vaccine. This chain's CDR3 is CASSAKQGTEQYV. The CDR3 DNA reads as TGTGCCAGCAGCGCCAAACAGGGGACCGAGCAGTACGTC.